The 30 T cell receptor beta chains below all came from one sample that was sequenced in a study of read filtering for tumor transcriptome and immune sequencing. The library was built from roughly 400 ng RNA with molecular barcoded adaptors for alpha/delta and beta/gamma chains. Using its own MiXCR run on the reads, TCRdb lists one record per CDR3 protein. The sample holds around 58,000 distinct CDR3 sequences, around 13% seen once. The sequenced material came from a population of CD138-negative cells sorted from bone marrow. The source is a donor aged 40 or over with multiple myeloma.

This clonotype was seen at least ten times. The chain joins TRBV5-1 to TRBJ2-7; the match to TRBD2 covers 14 bases. J was trimmed by 1 base and V by 4 bases; bases with no gene match: 16. This CDR3 is built from 20 residues. Germline CDR1 SGHRS, CDR2 YFSETQ. The CDR3 DNA reads as TGCGCCAGCAGCATGGGACTAGCGGGGGAATCCTTCCCCCTTTCCTACGAGCAGTACTTC. It is translated as CASSMGLAGESFPLSYEQYF.

In regard to this clonotype: A read error is possible here, since a much larger clone lies one base away. The chain carries TRBV7-3 and TRBJ2-7; D is perhaps TRBD1 (6 bases). V lost 4 bases to trimming and J lost 6 bases, with 25 bases between them. CDR1 is SGHTA and CDR2 is FQGTGA in the germline V gene. CDR3 length equals 17 residues. The CDR3 region is CASSSYPRQENPGEQYF. CDR3 DNA sequence: TGTGCCAGCAGCTCTTATCCCCGACAGGAAAACCCTGGCGAGCAGTACTTC.

At least ten counts were recorded for this clonotype. CDR3 region: CSARVTAGGTYTGELFF. The CDR3 DNA reads as TGCAGTGCTAGAGTCACGGCGGGAGGGACTTACACCGGGGAGCTGTTTTTT. The rearrangement links TRBV20-1 to TRBJ2-2; 9 bases map to TRBD2. From germline, CDR1 is DFQATT and CDR2 SNEGSKA (reference sequence). The CDR3 is made up of 17 amino acids. V gave up 1 base and J gave up 3 bases; unmatched junction bases: 9.

In this sample, this clonotype turned up a few times. V and J are TRBV7-2 and TRBJ2-7, with TRBD1 matching 12 bases. After removal of 1 base from V and 6 bases from J, the junction contained 7 bases not matched to a gene. Looked up from germline, CDR1 is SGHTA and CDR2 is FQGNSA. CDR3 length: 16 amino acids. The DNA for the CDR3 is TGTGCCAGCAGCTTAGGCGCCGGGACAGGGGGCCGCGAGCAGTACTTC. It specifies CASSLGAGTGGREQYF.

In its sample, this clonotype was seen a few times. This may be a read error: a much more frequent sequence differs by one nucleotide. The rearrangement joins TRBV5-4 to TRBJ1-1; no firm D call. Per the germline V gene, CDR1 is SGHNT and CDR2 is YYREEE (reference sequence). Trimming left V 7 bases short and J 0 bases short, with 13 bases between. The CDR3 extends over 14 amino acids. In DNA form, the CDR3 reads TGTGCCAGCTGGGCTACCAGGATGAACACTGAAGCTTTCTTT. This sequence encodes CASWATRMNTEAFF. Full variable domain (rest looked up from reference TRBV5-4 and TRBJ1-1): ETGVTQSPTHLIKTRGQQVTLRCSSQSGHNTVSWYQQALGQGPQFIFQYYREEENGRGNFPPRFSGLQFPNYSSELNVNALELDDSALYLCASWATRMNTEAFFGQGTRLTVV.

For this clonotype: This may be a read error, as it is one base from a much larger clone. The J gene is TRBJ2-1, the V gene TRBV12-3 or TRBV12-4, with a weak D call TRBD2 (5 bases). V lost 4 bases and J 12 bases, leaving 25 bases between the germline ends. CDR3 length equals 16 residues. For the CDR3, the DNA is TGTGCCAGCAGTTCGGGGTCCGAGTTCGCCCGATTGGGGCAGTTCTTC. Translation: CASSSGSEFARLGQFF.

This clonotype was counted ten times or more. The V gene is TRBV19, the J gene TRBJ1-5, with D tentatively TRBD1 (5 bases). CDR3 size: 15 residues. Germline CDR1 reads LNHDA; CDR2 reads SQIVND (reference sequence). The V gene lost 3 bases and the J gene lost 5 bases, with 14 bases spanning the gap. This chain's CDR3 is CASSMRPGWDQPQHF. CDR3 DNA sequence: TGTGCCAGTAGTATGAGGCCAGGGTGGGATCAGCCCCAGCATTTT.

In this sample, this clonotype turned up many times. The CDR3: CASSPSLGTQYEQYF. DNA of the CDR3: TGCGCCAGCAGCCCTTCCTTAGGGACCCAATACGAGCAGTACTTC. The rearrangement links TRBV5-1 to TRBJ2-7, with D perhaps TRBD1 or TRBD2 (5 bases each). Germline-derived CDR1 and CDR2 are SGHRS and YFSETQ. The CDR3 sequence is 15 residues long. V lost 4 bases and J 4 bases, leaving 18 bases between the germline ends.

This clonotype was seen repeatedly, ten times or more. The chain couples TRBV24-1 to TRBJ2-2, with D perhaps assigned TRBD1 or TRBD2 (5 bases each). Between the trimmed V and J ends, which lost 7 bases and 0 bases, there was a span of 8 bases. The length of the CDR3 is 14 residues. The germline V gene encodes CDR1 KGHDR and CDR2 SFDVKD. CDR3 residues: CATRGRPNTGELFF. DNA of the CDR3: TGTGCCACCAGGGGACGGCCGAACACCGGGGAGCTGTTTTTT.

The rearrangement joins TRBV7-3 to TRBJ2-1; the match to TRBD2 covers 11 bases. Germline loops: CDR1 SGHTA, CDR2 FQGTGA. Trimming took 2 bases from V and 10 from J; bases not matched to a gene: 4. The CDR3 runs to 14 residues. This chain's CDR3 is CASSLRLAGSEQFF. The CDR3 nucleotides read TGTGCCAGCAGCTTACGACTAGCGGGGAGCGAGCAGTTCTTC.

Concerning this clonotype itself: A much bigger clone sits one base away, suggesting this may be a read error. The genes are TRBV5-8 and TRBJ2-7; 7 bases fit TRBD2. The CDR3 totals 14 residues. Germline V gene sequence: CDR1 SGHTS, CDR2 YDEGEE. This CDR3 is CASRSGGGSYERYF. Written as DNA, the CDR3 is TGTGCCAGCAGATCGGGCGGGGGTTCCTACGAGCGGTACTTC.

This chain uses TRBV28 with TRBJ2-7, with TRBD1 as a possible D gene (6 bases). The CDR3 contains 15 residues. V was pared by 7 bases and J by 0 bases, with 16 bases between. CDR1 and CDR2 from the germline V gene are MDHEN and SYDVKM. In DNA form, the CDR3 reads TGTGCCAGCACCACGGACAGTCGACACTCCTACGAGCAGTACTTC. It is translated as CASTTDSRHSYEQYF.

This clonotype was picked up many times. The V call is TRBV6-2 or TRBV6-3, the J call TRBJ2-7, with D possibly TRBD2 on 6 matching bases. The CDR3 runs 14 residues. The germline gives CDR1 MNHEY, CDR2 SVGEGT. Trimming removed 2 bases from V and 2 bases from J, with 10 bases in between. CDR3 in amino acids: CASSYRGGPYEQYF. The CDR3, as DNA: TGTGCCAGCAGTTACCGAGGAGGGCCCTACGAGCAGTACTTC.

This clonotype was recorded at least ten times. The chain has TRBV30 and TRBJ1-4; the match to TRBD1 covers 8 bases. Per the germline V gene, CDR1 is GTSNPN and CDR2 is SVGIG (reference sequence). V was pared by 8 bases and J by 10 bases, with 6 bases of the junction left unmatched. The CDR3 covers 11 residues. The CDR3 region is CAGTGGGKLFF. CDR3 nucleotide sequence: TGTGCCGGCACAGGGGGAGGAAAACTGTTTTTT. The variable domain in full, with the rest retrieved from reference TRBV30 and TRBJ1-4, is SQTIHQWPATLVQPVGSPLSLECTVEGTSNPNLYWYRQAAGRGLQLLFYSVGIGQISSEVPQNLSASRPQDRQFILSSKKLLLSDSGFYLCAGTGGGKLFFGSGTQLSVL.

This clonotype was detected many times. The rearrangement links TRBV5-5 to TRBJ2-5; D ambiguous. Per germline, CDR1 SGHKS and CDR2 YYEKEE (reference sequence). V lost 0 bases to trimming and J lost 4 bases, with 10 bases between them. This CDR3 has 14 residues. The CDR3 is CASSLDVSGETQYF. In DNA, the CDR3 is TGTGCCAGCAGCTTGGACGTCAGTGGAGAGACCCAGTACTTC.

There are many counts of this clonotype. The chain combines TRBV12-3 or TRBV12-4 with TRBJ2-1; D might be TRBD1 or TRBD2, each matching 5 bases. With 6 bases removed from V and 7 bases from J, the gap between germline ends came to 7 bases. CDR3 length: 11 residues. The CDR3 sequence: CASSWGNEQFF. The CDR3 DNA reads as TGTGCCAGCAGCTGGGGGAATGAGCAGTTCTTC.

This clonotype was found many times. This chain links TRBV28 with TRBJ2-1; tentatively, D is TRBD1 or TRBD2 (5 bases each). Trimming took off 7 bases at V and 7 bases at J, with 14 bases between the two ends. The CDR3 is 13 amino acids. CDR1 and CDR2 (germline): MDHEN, SYDVKM. The CDR3 reads CASMGTLNNEQFF. Here the CDR3 DNA reads TGTGCCAGCATGGGGACCCTGAATAATGAGCAGTTCTTC.

At least ten counts were recorded for this clonotype. The V and J genes are TRBV29-1 and TRBJ2-6, with D unclear. Germline V gives CDR1 SQVTM, CDR2 ANQGSEA. Trimming cost V 6 bases and J 0 bases, with 6 bases left between them. There are 13 residues in the CDR3. The CDR3 nucleotides are TGCAGCGTCGCGGACTCTGGGGCCAACGTCCTGACTTTC. This translates into CSVADSGANVLTF.

This clonotype was picked up many times. The V and J genes are TRBV4-3 and TRBJ2-7; 7 nucleotides agree with TRBD2. There are 16 residues in the CDR3. V lost 3 bases and J lost 2; bases outside the gene matches: 10. In germline, CDR1 is LGHNA, CDR2 YSLEER. DNA of the CDR3: TGCGCCAGCAGCCAGGGTCAAGCGGGACCTACCTACGAGCAGTACTTC. Translating gives CASSQGQAGPTYEQYF.

The chain employs TRBV7-2 and TRBJ2-3, with a tentative D call TRBD1 (5 bases). Germline CDR1 SGHTA, CDR2 FQGNSA. CDR3 size: 15 residues. Trimming took off 5 bases at V and 0 bases at J, with 12 bases between the two ends. The CDR3 DNA follows: TGTGCCAGCAGCGCCTTGGGGCGAAGCACAGATACGCAGTATTTT. It translates to CASSALGRSTDTQYF.

Of note for this clonotype: It may be a read error: a sequence one base away is much more abundant. The V gene is TRBV11-2, the J gene TRBJ1-5; D gene ambiguous. CDR3 length equals 13 residues. Germline assignment: CDR1 SGHAT and CDR2 FQNNGV. DNA of the CDR3: TGTGCCAGCAGCTTGGAGGGTCATCAGCCCCGGCATTTT. Its translation: CASSLEGHQPRHF.

This clonotype was counted at least ten times. The V call is TRBV30, the J call TRBJ2-1, with D hard to call. The CDR3 contains 15 residues. The germline gives CDR1 GTSNPN, CDR2 SVGIG (reference sequence). Trimming took off 2 bases at V and 3 bases at J, with 14 bases between the two ends. CDR3 DNA sequence: TGTGCCTGGAGTCCTTCCCCGACCTACTACAATGAGCAGTTCTTC. Translation gives CAWSPSPTYYNEQFF.

This clonotype occurred many times. V gene TRBV5-5 combines with J gene TRBJ2-1, with TRBD1 as a possible D gene (6 bases). The CDR3 has 11 amino acids. V was cut by 0 bases and J by 14 bases, with 9 bases left in between. Germline values: CDR1 SGHKS, CDR2 YYEKEE (reference sequence). The CDR3 sequence: CASSLVRTEFF. For the CDR3, the DNA is TGTGCCAGCAGCTTGGTGAGGACAGAGTTCTTC.

V and J are TRBV19 and TRBJ1-5; no firm D call. CDR1 LNHDA and CDR2 SQIVND come from the germline V gene (reference sequence). V lost 3 bases and J lost 9, with 12 bases in between. The CDR3 covers 13 residues. The CDR3 is CASSMPFARPQHF. CDR3 bases: TGTGCCAGTAGTATGCCCTTCGCGCGGCCCCAGCATTTT.

This clonotype was recorded at least ten times. Written as DNA, the CDR3 is TGTGCCAGCAGTCCCCCGACAATGAGGGGCTACACCTTC. Its translation: CASSPPTMRGYTF. The chain carries TRBV12-3 or TRBV12-4 and TRBJ1-2; no definite D call. The V and J ends lost 5 bases and 8 bases respectively, with 15 bases between them. The CDR3 length is 13 residues.

This clonotype was seen repeatedly, ten times or more. This rearrangement joins TRBV19 to TRBJ2-1; TRBD1 agrees at 7 bases. Germline V CDR1 and CDR2: LNHDA, SQIVND (reference sequence). The CDR3 totals 15 residues. V trimming: 3 bases; J trimming: 5 bases; junction bases outside the gene matches: 7. The CDR3 reads CASSIPQTGNNEQFF. For the CDR3, the DNA is TGTGCCAGTAGTATCCCCCAGACAGGGAACAATGAGCAGTTCTTC.

This clonotype appeared many times. The chain couples TRBV7-8 to TRBJ2-3, with D unclear. CDR3 length: 15 amino acids. V was clipped by 3 bases and J by 6 bases, with 16 bases between them. Germline-derived CDR1 and CDR2 are SGHVS and FQNEAQ. CDR3 loop: CASSFVALLGDTQYF. The CDR3 region has the DNA TGTGCCAGCAGCTTCGTCGCACTCTTAGGGGATACGCAGTATTTT. The full variable domain, completed using reference TRBV7-8 and TRBJ2-3, is GAGVSQSPRYKVAKRGQDVALRCDPISGHVSLFWYQQALGQGPEFLTYFQNEAQLDKSGLPSDRFFAERPEGSVSTLKIQRTQQEDSAVYLCASSFVALLGDTQYFGPGTRLTVL.

This clonotype was detected ten times or more. The CDR3 end shows no conserved phenylalanine or tryptophan, and so a read error is likely. The chain employs TRBV19 and TRBJ1-4, with 7 nucleotides matching TRBD1. The germline gives CDR1 LNHDA, CDR2 SQIVND (reference sequence). The CDR3 totals 15 residues. Trimming removed 3 bases from V and 5 bases from J; junction bases left unmatched: 6. The CDR3 DNA follows: TGTGCCAGTAGTATGGGACAGCCGTTCAATGAAAAACTGTTTCTT. Protein: CASSMGQPFNEKLFL.

Ten or more counts support this clonotype. The CDR3 here is CAISPTSGRAASYNEQFF. The CDR3 coding sequence is TGTGCCATCAGTCCGACTAGCGGGAGGGCGGCCTCTTACAATGAGCAGTTCTTC. The V gene is TRBV10-3, the J gene TRBJ2-1, with 14 bases matching TRBD2. Germline V lookup: CDR1 ENHRY, CDR2 SYGVKD. The CDR3 loop spans 18 amino acids. V dropped 5 bases and J dropped 4; count of bases not matched to a gene: 10.

CDR3 sequence reads: CSVEERTADYTF. The CDR3 region has the DNA TGCAGCGTTGAAGAACGGACAGCGGACTACACCTTC. This sequence joins TRBV29-1 and TRBJ1-2; possible D gene TRBD1, 6 bases. V gave up 0 bases and J gave up 10 bases, with 12 bases separating them. The CDR3 consists of 12 residues. CDR1 and CDR2 (germline): SQVTM, ANQGSEA.